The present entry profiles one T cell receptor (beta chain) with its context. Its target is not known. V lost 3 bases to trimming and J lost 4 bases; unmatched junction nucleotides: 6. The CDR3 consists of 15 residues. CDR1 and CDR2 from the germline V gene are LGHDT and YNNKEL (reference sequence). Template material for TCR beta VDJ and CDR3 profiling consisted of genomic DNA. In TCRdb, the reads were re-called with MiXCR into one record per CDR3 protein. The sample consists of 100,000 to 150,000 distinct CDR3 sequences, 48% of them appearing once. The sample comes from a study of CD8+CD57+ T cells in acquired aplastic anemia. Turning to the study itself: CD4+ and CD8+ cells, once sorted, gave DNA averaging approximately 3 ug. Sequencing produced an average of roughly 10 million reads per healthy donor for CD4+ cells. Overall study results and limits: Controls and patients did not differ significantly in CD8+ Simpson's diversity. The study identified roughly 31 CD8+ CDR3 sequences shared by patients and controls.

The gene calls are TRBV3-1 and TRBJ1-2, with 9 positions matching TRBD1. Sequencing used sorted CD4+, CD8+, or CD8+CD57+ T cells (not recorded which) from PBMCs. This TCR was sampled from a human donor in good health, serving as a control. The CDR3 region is CASSHDWDRVYGYTF. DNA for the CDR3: TGTGCCAGCAGCCACGATTGGGACAGGGTCTATGGCTACACCTTC. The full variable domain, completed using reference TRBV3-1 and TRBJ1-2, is DTAVSQTPKYLVTQMGNDKSIKCEQNLGHDTMYWYKQDSKKFLKIMFSYNNKELIINETVPNRFSPKSPDKAHLNLHINSLELGDSAVYFCASSHDWDRVYGYTFGSGTRLTVV.